What follows describes a single TCR beta chain. The source of the sample is a study of blood T cell repertoires in COVID-19. Only in-frame clones appear in the TCRdb table, and some are missing; sequencing was by immunoSEQ multiplex PCR. The sample gives approximately 160,000 clones, approximately 84% of which show up once; roughly 7.1% is in the top ten. Material for sequencing was peripheral blood. The receptor comes from a man in his forties or fifties who had recovered from COVID-19.

CDR3 residues: CASSSGRDEQFF. In DNA, the CDR3 is TGTGCCAGCAGTTCAGGGAGGGATGAGCAGTTCTTC. The V gene is TRBV28, the J gene TRBJ2-1; 7 bases are shared with TRBD2. Germline CDR1 is MDHEN and CDR2 is SYDVKM. CDR3 length: 12 residues. Trimming took 4 bases from V and 8 from J; bases not matched to a gene: 2.